This TCR beta chain stems from a study of T-cell memory formation after mild COVID-19 (dated by TCRdb to 2020 to 2023). Study-wide context: TCR sequence clusters from the two donors were found to be largely donor specific. In two donors, T-cell clones that expanded and contracted after mild COVID-19 were tracked by sequencing TCRalpha and TCRbeta repertoires over time. Two young, previously healthy adult volunteers made up the cohort, one male and one female. Points the paper makes about the study in general: The detection of some responding clones in pre-infection memory suggests that pre-existing cross-reactive memory T cells joined the SARS-CoV-2 response. Clones contracting from day 15 to 85 had balanced CD4/CD8 phenotypes, while a second wave expanding from day 15 to 37 was biased towards CD4+. The study included only two mild cases, and larger cohorts that include severe cases with pre-infection samples were judged to be necessary. Contracting CD4+ clones were found mainly in CM and EM memory subsets, while CD8+ clones were enriched in EMRA. The second-wave clones that peaked on day 37 were not confirmed to be SARS-CoV-2 specific.

There are a few counts of this clonotype. This receptor's antigen is unknown. Qualities for individual bases were not recorded, and no much larger clone is one base off. For sequencing, an Illumina NovaSeq 6000 was employed. Using 5'RACE with constant-segment primers, TCRalpha and TCRbeta cDNA libraries were constructed, with sample barcodes and unique molecular identifiers added in the process. RNA was extracted from every sample with Trizol reagent. Amplification of the libraries took two PCR steps, and the second step added a second sample barcode plus Illumina TruSeq adapters. Libraries were sequenced on an Illumina NovaSeq with 2 x 150 bp paired-end reads. In the paper's pipeline: With migec v1.2.7, reads were demultiplexed and then collapsed into UMI-guided consensus sequences. Using mixcr v2.1.11, UMI consensuses were aligned to TRA and TRB V and J templates and then assembled into clonotypes. Clonotypes were classified as expanded or contracted when called significant by both edgeR and NoisET, with noise models trained on biological replicates. For edgeR calls, the cutoffs were a false discovery rate-adjusted p below 0.01 and a log2 fold-change threshold of 1. As an exploratory analysis of dynamics, max-normalized trajectories of the 1000 most abundant clonotypes were examined with PCA combined with hierarchical clustering. Separately sequenced CD4+ and CD8+ repertoires were used to assign the CD4 or CD8 phenotype of responding clones. The raw public reads went through TCRdb reprocessing: fastp at Q25, MiXCR clone calling, in-frame beta chains kept. Identical CDR3 proteins give one entry, which carries the most common genes and DNA. TCRdb's processing, not the study's, gives the V and J calls here. The sample includes fewer than 700,000 distinct CDR3 sequences, with under 20% observed a single time. Around 11% of the sample lies in the top ten.

From the cysteine up to the phenylalanine, the CDR3 has a length of 13 residues. Only the CDR3 part of the read is kept: 39 bases, read in frame from the first base. From V the trimming removes 5 bases and from J it removes 6 bases, while the gene matches leave 6 bases of the junction unaccounted for. CDR1 is given as MNHEY and CDR2 as SVGAGI, both from the germline V gene. PBMCs were isolated by Ficoll-Paque density gradient centrifugation. The chain employs TRBV6-5 and TRBJ1-2; 7 bases in between match TRBD1. This TCR was sampled from an adult woman who had mild COVID-19 (a few samples of this study predate the infection). The sample titles of this study are shuffled in the database, so cell type and time point are left out; the donor was told from shared clones. What was sequenced was PBMCs or a T cell subset sorted from them (not recorded which). The encoded CDR3 is CASSTDRTDGYTF. The DNA is TGTGCCAGCAGTACGGACAGGACGGATGGCTACACCTTC.